This T cell receptor beta chain comes out of a study of cytomegalovirus exposure and HLA in healthy donors. Study outcomes and limitations: Upon later analysis, HLA-associated TCR beta chains proved more clonally expanded than other, equally common chains. Some TCR beta chains (roughly 150 of them) were listed as cytomegalovirus-associated. Most TCR sequences were uncommon, yet certain public TCRs appeared in many donors. In a later analysis, HLA-C alleles had the fewest associated TCRs, DRB1 alleles the most.

Germline V gives CDR1 MDHEN, CDR2 SYDVKM. The ends lost 2 bases at V and 2 bases at J; junction bases unmatched: 9. This CDR3 region has 18 residues. In the PCR, 60 Vbeta and 13 Jbeta primers were used. The table came from immunoSEQ multiplex PCR; TCRdb's copy has only in-frame clones and leaves some out. The sample includes approximately 150,000 clones, about 84% of them seen just once. To note about this clone: Its antigen is not identified.

The sequenced sample consisted of PBMCs. The clonotype was recovered from a man aged 45-65 years in good health and CMV-seropositive. The rearrangement joins TRBV28 to TRBJ2-3; 11 nucleotides agree with TRBD2. This CDR3 reads CASSLDRASGGITDTQYF. The CDR3 bases are TGTGCCAGCAGTTTAGACAGGGCTAGCGGGGGGATCACAGATACGCAGTATTTT. Full variable domain (missing parts from reference TRBV28 and TRBJ2-3): DVKVTQSSRYLVKRTGEKVFLECVQDMDHENMFWYRQDPGLGLRLIYFSYDVKMKEKGDIPEGYSVSREKKERFSLILESASTNQTSMYLCASSLDRASGGITDTQYFGPGTRLTVL.